This T cell receptor beta chain was documented in a study of cytomegalovirus exposure and HLA in healthy donors. Overall study findings and caveats: In a later analysis, TCR beta V- and J-gene trimming was associated with a missense DCLRE1C variant.

Sample share makes this clone large. Its antigen remains unidentified. Primers for the PCR totalled 60 Vbeta and 13 Jbeta. Repertoires were generated with immunoSEQ multiplex PCR, while TCRdb's copy carries only in-frame clones and drops some. Among 150,000 to 200,000 clones, 75% to 85% were seen once, and the ten largest hold 5% to 7.5%. Per the germline V gene, CDR1 is SGHNT and CDR2 is YENEEA. CDR3 length equals 15 residues. V was shortened by 0 bases and J by 2 bases, with 10 bases between the two germline ends. The chain has TRBV11-3 and TRBJ2-5, with D possibly matching TRBD2 (6 bases). Material: PBMCs. The receptor's source is a man aged 50 to 60 in good health and CMV-seropositive. The CDR3 sequence is CASSLDYGGQETQYF. The CDR3 nucleotides are TGTGCCAGCAGCTTAGACTACGGAGGGCAAGAGACCCAGTACTTC.